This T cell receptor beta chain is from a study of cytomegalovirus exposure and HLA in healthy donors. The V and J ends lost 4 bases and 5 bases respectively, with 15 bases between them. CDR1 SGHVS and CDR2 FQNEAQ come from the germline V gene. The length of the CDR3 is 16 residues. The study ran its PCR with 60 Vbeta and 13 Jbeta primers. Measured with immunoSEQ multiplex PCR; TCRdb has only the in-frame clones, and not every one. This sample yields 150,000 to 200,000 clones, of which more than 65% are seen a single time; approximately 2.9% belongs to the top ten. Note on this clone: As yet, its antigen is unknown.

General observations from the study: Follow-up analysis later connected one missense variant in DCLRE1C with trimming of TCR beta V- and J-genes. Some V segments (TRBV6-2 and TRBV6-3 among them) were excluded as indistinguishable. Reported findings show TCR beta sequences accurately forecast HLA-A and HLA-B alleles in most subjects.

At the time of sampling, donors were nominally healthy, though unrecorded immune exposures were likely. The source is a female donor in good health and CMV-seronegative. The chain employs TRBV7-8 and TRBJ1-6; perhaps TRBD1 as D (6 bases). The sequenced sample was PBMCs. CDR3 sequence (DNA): TGTGCCAGCAGCTCCGACACAGGGCTGAATAATTCACCCCTCCACTTT. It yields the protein CASSSDTGLNNSPLHF.